What follows are 30 T cell receptor beta chains derived from one specimen sequenced in a study of CD8 T cells in Susac syndrome. With random hexamers, reverse transcription was performed on about 0.5 to 1 ug of RNA. TCRdb fed the immunoSEQ multiplex PCR reads into MiXCR, producing one record per CDR3 protein. There are more than 100,000 distinct CDR3 sequences in the sample; roughly 80% occur only once, and roughly 0.53% lies in the top ten. Sample: CD8+ T cells from PBMCs. Receptors originate from a human donor with multiple sclerosis.

The chain links TRBV6-5 to TRBJ1-1; unclear D gene. Germline lookup yields CDR1 MNHEY and CDR2 SVGAGI. This CDR3 is 11 amino acids long. V dropped 2 bases and J dropped 6 bases, with 4 bases sitting between them. For the CDR3, the DNA is TGTGCCAGCAGTTACGGAGCTGAAGCTTTCTTT. It is translated as CASSYGAEAFF.

The rearrangement links TRBV7-2 to TRBJ1-1; D is unresolved. Germline assignment: CDR1 SGHTA and CDR2 FQGNSA. This CDR3 region has 15 residues. V lost 1 base and J 2 bases, leaving 11 bases between the germline ends. In nucleotides, the CDR3 is TGTGCCAGCAGCTTAGAGTGGGTTAGAAACACTGAAGCTTTCTTT. Translation: CASSLEWVRNTEAFF.

The V gene is TRBV7-9, the J gene TRBJ2-3; 10 bases agree with TRBD1. Looked up from germline, CDR1 is SEHNR and CDR2 is FQNEAQ (reference sequence). The V gene end was trimmed by 5 bases and the J gene end by 8 bases; junction bases not matched to a gene: 4. There are 13 residues in the CDR3. For the CDR3, the DNA is TGTGCCAGCAGCGGGACAGGGGACGGTACGCAGTATTTT. This codes for CASSGTGDGTQYF.

This clonotype occurred a few times. This rearrangement joins TRBV7-9 to TRBJ1-1; D remains ambiguous. V was shortened by 3 bases and J by 0 bases, with 2 bases between the two germline ends. Germline loops: CDR1 SEHNR, CDR2 FQNEAQ (reference sequence). This CDR3 has 12 amino acids. DNA for the CDR3: TGTGCCAGCAGCTTCCTGAACACTGAAGCTTTCTTT. Amino acids: CASSFLNTEAFF.

The rearrangement links TRBV7-8 to TRBJ2-3, with unresolved D. Trimming stripped 3 bases from V and 1 base from J, with 14 bases between. The CDR3 is 16 amino acids. CDR1 is SGHVS and CDR2 is FQNEAQ in the germline V gene. The CDR3, as DNA: TGTGCCAGCAGCTTGCTTATGGGAAGGGGCACAGATACGCAGTATTTT. It codes for CASSLLMGRGTDTQYF. The entire variable domain, with the rest obtained from reference TRBV7-8 and TRBJ2-3, is as follows: GAGVSQSPRYKVAKRGQDVALRCDPISGHVSLFWYQQALGQGPEFLTYFQNEAQLDKSGLPSDRFFAERPEGSVSTLKIQRTQQEDSAVYLCASSLLMGRGTDTQYFGPGTRLTVL.

The CDR3 nucleotides are TGTGCCAGCGCCGGAGGATGGGCGGCTTTCTTT. It specifies CASAGGWAAFF. The chain recombines TRBV12-3 or TRBV12-4 with TRBJ1-1; D remains unclear. V lost 8 bases and J 11 bases, leaving 15 bases between the germline ends. The CDR3 spans 11 residues.

V usage is TRBV5-1 and J usage is TRBJ2-2, with 8 nucleotides matching TRBD1. The CDR3 length is 17 residues. Trimming removed 1 base from V and 0 bases from J; junction bases left unmatched: 5. Germline lookup yields CDR1 SGHRS and CDR2 YFSETQ. The CDR3 loop is CASSLYRGSPNTGELFF. The CDR3 DNA follows: TGCGCCAGCAGCTTGTACAGGGGGAGCCCGAACACCGGGGAGCTGTTTTTT. The variable domain in full, with the rest retrieved from reference TRBV5-1 and TRBJ2-2, is KAGVTQTPRYLIKTRGQQVTLSCSPISGHRSVSWYQQTPGQGLQFLFEYFSETQRNKGNFPGRFSGRQFSNSRSEMNVSTLELGDSALYLCASSLYRGSPNTGELFFGEGSRLTVL.

V is TRBV2 and J is TRBJ1-1; TRBD1 is a possible D gene (6 bases). The CDR3 is 16 amino acids. The ends were cut back, 4 bases at V and 4 bases at J, with 19 bases in the middle. Per germline, CDR1 SNHLY and CDR2 FYNNEI. DNA of the CDR3: TGTGCCAGCAGTGGCATCGCAGGGGTTAGGGGCACTGAAGCTTTCTTT. Translation gives CASSGIAGVRGTEAFF.

This clonotype has a single count. The CDR3 region is CASSHGRSYNEQFF. The CDR3 DNA sequence: TGTGCCAGCAGCCACGGGCGGAGTTACAATGAGCAGTTCTTC. This chain links TRBV3-1 with TRBJ2-1; D uncertain. The CDR3 covers 14 residues. CDR1 LGHDT and CDR2 YNNKEL come from the germline V gene (reference sequence). Between the trimmed V and J ends, which lost 3 bases and 4 bases, there was a span of 10 bases.

CDR3 nucleotide sequence: TGTGCCGCGGAGACTCCTACCACCGGGGAGCTGTTTTTT. This sequence encodes CAAETPTTGELFF. The chain is built from TRBV19 and TRBJ2-2; no definite D call. The CDR3 length is 13 residues. Germline V gives CDR1 LNHDA, CDR2 SQIVND (reference sequence). The V end lost 11 bases, the J end lost 4 bases, and 14 bases lay between the germline ends. The variable domain in full, completed from reference TRBV19 and TRBJ2-2, reads DGGITQSPKYLFRKEGQNVTLSCEQNLNHDAMYWYRQDPGQGLRLIYYSQIVNDFQKGDIAEGYSVSREKKESFPLTVTSAQKNPTAFYLCAAETPTTGELFFGEGSRLTVL.

The chain is built from TRBV19 and TRBJ1-3, with a weak D call TRBD1 (5 bases). Trimming took off 6 bases at V and 2 bases at J, with 11 bases between the two ends. The length of the CDR3 is 14 residues. CDR1 is LNHDA and CDR2 is SQIVND in the germline V gene (reference sequence). CDR3 DNA sequence: TGTGCCAGTAGGGAGCAGGGAACTGGAAACACCATATATTTT. Translated, it gives CASREQGTGNTIYF.

The chain combines TRBV20-1 with TRBJ2-7; D is ambiguous. Between the trimmed V and J ends, which lost 2 bases and 3 bases, there was a span of 11 bases. The CDR3 extends over 13 amino acids. Germline V gene data show CDR1 as DFQATT and CDR2 as SNEGSKA (reference sequence). The CDR3 is CSARNPWGYEQYF. The CDR3 DNA reads TGCAGTGCTAGAAACCCTTGGGGCTACGAGCAGTACTTC.

V is TRBV30 and J is TRBJ1-6; weak D call: TRBD1 (5 bases). CDR3 length equals 15 residues. Germline assignment: CDR1 GTSNPN and CDR2 SVGIG (reference sequence). Trimming shortened V by 0 bases and J by 9 bases, and 15 bases separated the two germline ends. The CDR3 loop reads CAWSVGPGLGSPLHF. The CDR3, as DNA: TGTGCCTGGAGTGTGGGGCCAGGGCTTGGTTCACCCCTCCACTTT. Full variable domain (outside the CDR3, taken from reference TRBV30 and TRBJ1-6): SQTIHQWPATLVQPVGSPLSLECTVEGTSNPNLYWYRQAAGRGLQLLFYSVGIGQISSEVPQNLSASRPQDRQFILSSKKLLLSDSGFYLCAWSVGPGLGSPLHFGNGTRLTVT.

This sequence joins TRBV10-3 and TRBJ2-1; D is unclear. Germline V CDR1 and CDR2: ENHRY, SYGVKD. Trimming removed 4 bases at V and 5 bases at J, with 12 bases between. This CDR3 comprises 14 residues. The CDR3 DNA sequence: TGTGCCATCAGTGTCTCGCCGCAGGACAATGAGCAGTTCTTC. It codes for CAISVSPQDNEQFF.

The chain carries TRBV28 and TRBJ2-4; TRBD2 aligns across 7 bases. Trimming at V came to 2 bases and at J to 8 bases, leaving 0 bases not matched to a gene. The CDR3 consists of 12 residues. Germline V gene lookup returns CDR1 MDHEN and CDR2 SYDVKM. The CDR3 coding sequence is TGTGCCAGCAGTTTAGGGGGGGACATTCAGTACTTC. Translated, it gives CASSLGGDIQYF.

The chain employs TRBV11-3 and TRBJ2-4; no reliable D call. Germline V gene sequence: CDR1 SGHNT, CDR2 YENEEA. This CDR3 is built from 16 residues. V lost 5 bases to trimming and J lost 0 bases, with 14 bases between them. The CDR3: CASSLRLGLAKNIQYF. CDR3 DNA sequence: TGTGCCAGCAGCCTCAGACTGGGGTTAGCCAAAAACATTCAGTACTTC.

The chain links TRBV18 to TRBJ2-3, with D perhaps matching TRBD1 (6 bases). This CDR3 comprises 14 residues. The germline CDR1 and CDR2 sequences are KGHSH and LQKENI. The ends were cut back, 2 bases at V and 5 bases at J, with 11 bases in the middle. Written as DNA, the CDR3 is TGTGCCAGCTCACCAGGATACAGGGTAGATACGCAGTATTTT. Protein sequence: CASSPGYRVDTQYF.

V usage is TRBV2 and J usage is TRBJ2-1; TRBD1 matches 9 bases. The CDR3 is 15 residues long. Looked up from germline, CDR1 is SNHLY and CDR2 is FYNNEI. V lost 3 bases to trimming and J lost 3 bases; unmatched junction nucleotides: 3. DNA for the CDR3: TGTGCCAGCAGTGAGGCGGGACAGGGCTACAATGAGCAGTTCTTC. Translation gives CASSEAGQGYNEQFF.

This clonotype was detected only once. J is TRBJ2-1 and V is TRBV20-1; 8 bases are a match to TRBD2. Per germline, CDR1 DFQATT and CDR2 SNEGSKA (reference sequence). The CDR3 sequence is 14 residues long. The V and J ends lost 6 bases and 7 bases, in that order; junction bases with no gene match: 11. The CDR3 sequence: CSAAPGGASNEQFF. CDR3 bases: TGCAGTGCCGCACCCGGGGGGGCCTCGAATGAGCAGTTCTTC.

The chain recombines TRBV6-1 with TRBJ1-5; TRBD1 is a possible D gene (5 bases). With 0 bases removed from V and 6 bases from J, the gap between germline ends came to 12 bases. The CDR3 extends over 15 amino acids. The germline V gene encodes CDR1 MNHNS and CDR2 SASEGT. Written as DNA, the CDR3 is TGTGCCAGCAGTGAAGCGGGGGGTTTGTCTCAGCCCCAGCATTTT. The encoded protein is CASSEAGGLSQPQHF.

This CDR3 is CASSSRQGINYGYTF. In nucleotides, the CDR3 is TGTGCCAGCAGCTCCAGACAGGGGATAAACTATGGCTACACCTTC. The chain links TRBV7-9 to TRBJ1-2; TRBD1 matches 8 bases. V lost 4 bases to trimming and J lost 2 bases; unmatched junction nucleotides: 6. CDR1 is SEHNR, CDR2 FQNEAQ, per germline (reference sequence). This CDR3 is built from 15 residues.

The rearrangement uses TRBV6-5 and TRBJ2-7; D not certain. Germline values: CDR1 MNHEY, CDR2 SVGAGI. Trimming took off 8 bases at V and 3 bases at J, with 11 bases between the two ends. The CDR3 runs 12 residues. The CDR3 is CASGWGFYEQYF. CDR3 DNA: TGTGCCAGCGGGTGGGGTTTCTACGAGCAGTACTTC.

The V call is TRBV24-1, the J call TRBJ2-1; D might be TRBD1 (6 bases). V was cut by 0 bases and J by 7 bases, with 9 bases left in between. Germline assignment: CDR1 KGHDR and CDR2 SFDVKD. There are 14 residues in the CDR3. The CDR3, as DNA: TGTGCCACCAGTGATTTGTTACAGGGAAATGAGCAGTTCTTC. It specifies CATSDLLQGNEQFF.

This clonotype was observed a few times. V and J are TRBV28 and TRBJ2-1, with D possibly TRBD1 on 5 matching bases. V lost 11 bases to trimming and J lost 2 bases, with 16 bases between them. Germline V gene data show CDR1 as MDHEN and CDR2 as SYDVKM. The CDR3 sequence is 14 residues long. CDR3 region: CAVCQTVPYNEQFF. The CDR3, as DNA: TGTGCCGTCTGCCAGACAGTACCCTACAATGAGCAGTTCTTC.

The chain recombines TRBV15 with TRBJ2-3; unclear D gene. The length of the CDR3 is 14 residues. Germline V lookup: CDR1 LNHNV, CDR2 YYDKDF (reference sequence). V was pared by 9 bases and J by 2 bases, with 15 bases between. Written as DNA, the CDR3 is TGTGCCACTATGGTCGACTTTACCACAGATACGCAGTATTTT. This codes for CATMVDFTTDTQYF. The complete variable domain, with remaining parts taken from reference TRBV15 and TRBJ2-3, reads DAMVIQNPRYQVTQFGKPVTLSCSQTLNHNVMYWYQQKSSQAPKLLFHYYDKDFNNEADTPDNFQSRRPNTSFCFLDIRSPGLGDTAMYLCATMVDFTTDTQYFGPGTRLTVL.

This clonotype was recorded only once. V gene TRBV12-3 or TRBV12-4 combines with J gene TRBJ2-5; D is possibly TRBD2 (5 bases). V lost 3 bases and J 2 bases, leaving 10 bases between the germline ends. The CDR3 is made up of 14 amino acids. The CDR3 nucleotides read TGTGCCAGCAGTTTTGACGGAGGACAAGAGACCCAGTACTTC. This encodes CASSFDGGQETQYF.

V and J are TRBV20-1 and TRBJ1-5, with a possible D match to TRBD1 (5 bases). Deletions cut 0 bases from V and 7 bases from J, with 16 bases between. The germline gives CDR1 DFQATT, CDR2 SNEGSKA (reference sequence). This CDR3 contains 15 residues. This CDR3 reads CSARDQYGGIQPQHF. The CDR3 region has the DNA TGCAGTGCTAGAGATCAATACGGGGGGATACAGCCCCAGCATTTT.

This chain links TRBV28 with TRBJ2-4; TRBD2 matches 9 bases. Germline assignment: CDR1 MDHEN and CDR2 SYDVKM. With 4 bases clipped from V and 1 base from J, the junction kept 2 bases outside the gene matches. The CDR3 sequence is 15 residues long. As DNA, the CDR3 is TGTGCCAGCAGTTATGGGACTAGCGCCAAAAACATTCAGTACTTC. Translated, it gives CASSYGTSAKNIQYF.

V is TRBV25-1 and J is TRBJ1-2; D perhaps matches TRBD1 (5 bases). CDR1 and CDR2 from the germline V gene are MGHDK and SYGVNS. CDR3 length: 14 amino acids. V was clipped by 0 bases and J by 3 bases, with 8 bases between them. This CDR3 reads CASSEYGDDYGYTF. CDR3 DNA: TGTGCCAGCAGTGAATATGGGGACGACTATGGCTACACCTTC.

Only one count was recorded for this clonotype. The genes are TRBV20-1 and TRBJ2-5, with 12 nucleotides matching TRBD1. Per the germline V gene, CDR1 is DFQATT and CDR2 is SNEGSKA (reference sequence). This CDR3 is 16 amino acids long. V dropped 3 bases and J dropped 4; count of bases not matched to a gene: 9. The CDR3: CSASLWDRGPVETQYF. CDR3 DNA: TGCAGTGCTAGTCTTTGGGACAGGGGGCCTGTAGAGACCCAGTACTTC.